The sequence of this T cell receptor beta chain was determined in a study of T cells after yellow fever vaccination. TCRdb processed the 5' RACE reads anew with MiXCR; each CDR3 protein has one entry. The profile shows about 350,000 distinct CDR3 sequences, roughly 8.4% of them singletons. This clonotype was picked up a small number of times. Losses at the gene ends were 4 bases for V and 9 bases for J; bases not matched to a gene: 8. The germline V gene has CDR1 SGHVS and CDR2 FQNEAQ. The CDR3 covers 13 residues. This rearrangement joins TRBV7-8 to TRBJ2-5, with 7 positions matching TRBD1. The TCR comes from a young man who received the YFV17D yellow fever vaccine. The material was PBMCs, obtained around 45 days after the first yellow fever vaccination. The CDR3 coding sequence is TGTGCCAGCAGCTATCGACAGGGAAGGGCCCAGTACTTC. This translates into CASSYRQGRAQYF.